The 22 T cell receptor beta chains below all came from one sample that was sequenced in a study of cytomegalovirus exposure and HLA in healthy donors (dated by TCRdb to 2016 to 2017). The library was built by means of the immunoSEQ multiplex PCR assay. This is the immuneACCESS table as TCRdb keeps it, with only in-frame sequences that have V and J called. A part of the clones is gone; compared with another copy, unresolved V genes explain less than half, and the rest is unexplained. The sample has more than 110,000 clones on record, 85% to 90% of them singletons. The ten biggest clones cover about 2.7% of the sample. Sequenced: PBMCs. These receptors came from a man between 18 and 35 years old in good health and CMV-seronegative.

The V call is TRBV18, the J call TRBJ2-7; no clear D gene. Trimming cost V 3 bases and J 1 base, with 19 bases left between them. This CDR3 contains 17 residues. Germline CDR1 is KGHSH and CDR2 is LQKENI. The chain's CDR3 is CASSPKLGPLRSYEQYF. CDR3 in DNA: TGTGCCAGCTCACCCAAATTGGGCCCCCTCCGATCCTACGAGCAGTACTTC. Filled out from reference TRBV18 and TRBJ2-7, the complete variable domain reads NAGVMQNPRHLVRRRGQEARLRCSPMKGHSHVYWYRQLPEEGLKFMVYLQKENIIDESGMPKERFSAEFPKEGPSILRIQQVVRGDSAAYFCASSPKLGPLRSYEQYFGPGTRLTVT.

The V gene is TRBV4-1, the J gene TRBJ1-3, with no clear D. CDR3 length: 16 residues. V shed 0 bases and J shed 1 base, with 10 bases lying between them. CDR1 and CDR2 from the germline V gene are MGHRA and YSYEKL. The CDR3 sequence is CASSQDGRPSGNTIYF. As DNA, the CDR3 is TGCGCCAGCAGCCAAGACGGCAGGCCATCTGGAAACACCATATATTTT.

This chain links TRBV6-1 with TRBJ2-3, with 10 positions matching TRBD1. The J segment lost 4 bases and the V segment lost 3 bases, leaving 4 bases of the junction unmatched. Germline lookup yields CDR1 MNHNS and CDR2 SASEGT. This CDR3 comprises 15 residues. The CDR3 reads CASSDSTGGADTQYF. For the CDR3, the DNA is TGTGCCAGCAGTGACTCGACAGGGGGCGCAGATACGCAGTATTTT.

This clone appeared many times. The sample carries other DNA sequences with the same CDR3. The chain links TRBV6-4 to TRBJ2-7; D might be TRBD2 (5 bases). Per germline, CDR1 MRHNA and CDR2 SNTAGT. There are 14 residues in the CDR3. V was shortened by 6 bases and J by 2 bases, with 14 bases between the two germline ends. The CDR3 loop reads CASSRLRRTYEQYF. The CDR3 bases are TGTGCCAGCAGCCGACTACGACGGACCTACGAGCAGTACTTC.

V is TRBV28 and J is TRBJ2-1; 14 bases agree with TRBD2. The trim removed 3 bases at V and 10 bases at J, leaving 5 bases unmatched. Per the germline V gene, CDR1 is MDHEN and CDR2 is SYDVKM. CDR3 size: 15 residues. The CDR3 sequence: CASSLGGLAGDEQFF. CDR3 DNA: TGTGCCAGCAGTTTGGGGGGACTAGCGGGGGACGAGCAGTTCTTC.

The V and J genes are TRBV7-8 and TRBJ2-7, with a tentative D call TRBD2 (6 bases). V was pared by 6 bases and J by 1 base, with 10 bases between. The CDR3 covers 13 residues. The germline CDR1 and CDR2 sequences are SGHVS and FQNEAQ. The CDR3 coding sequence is TGTGCCAGCAGAGACGGGACTTCCTACGAGCAGTACTTC. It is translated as CASRDGTSYEQYF.

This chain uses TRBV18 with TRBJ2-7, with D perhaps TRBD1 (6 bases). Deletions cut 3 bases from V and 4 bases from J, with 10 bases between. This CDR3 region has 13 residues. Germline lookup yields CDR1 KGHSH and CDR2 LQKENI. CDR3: CASSPNRGYEQYF. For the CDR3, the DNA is TGTGCCAGCTCACCTAATAGGGGGTACGAGCAGTACTTC.

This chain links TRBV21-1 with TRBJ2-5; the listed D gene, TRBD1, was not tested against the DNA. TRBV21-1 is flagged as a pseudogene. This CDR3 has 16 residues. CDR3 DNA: TGTGCCAGCAGCAAACTTGGGGACAGGGTTCGAGAGACCCAGTACTTC. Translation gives CASSKLGDRVRETQYF.

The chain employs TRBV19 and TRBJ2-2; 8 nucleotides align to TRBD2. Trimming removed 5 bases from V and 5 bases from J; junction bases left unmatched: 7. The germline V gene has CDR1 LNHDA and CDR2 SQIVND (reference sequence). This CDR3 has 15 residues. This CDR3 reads CASSSLAGSTGELFF. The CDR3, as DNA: TGTGCCAGTAGTTCCCTAGCGGGTTCTACCGGGGAGCTGTTTTTT.

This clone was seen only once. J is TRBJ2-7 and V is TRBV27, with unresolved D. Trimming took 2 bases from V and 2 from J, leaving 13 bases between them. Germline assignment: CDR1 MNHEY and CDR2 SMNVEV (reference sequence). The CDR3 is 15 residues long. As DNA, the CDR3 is TGTGCCAGCAGTTTAGTCGGCGACAATCCCTACGAGCAGTACTTC. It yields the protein CASSLVGDNPYEQYF.

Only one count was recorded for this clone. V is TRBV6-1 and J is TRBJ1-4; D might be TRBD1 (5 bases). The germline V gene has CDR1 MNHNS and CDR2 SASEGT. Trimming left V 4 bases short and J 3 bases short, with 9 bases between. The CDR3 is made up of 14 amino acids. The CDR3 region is CASSVLTANEKLFF. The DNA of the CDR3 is TGTGCCAGCAGTGTACTGACAGCTAATGAAAAACTGTTTTTT.

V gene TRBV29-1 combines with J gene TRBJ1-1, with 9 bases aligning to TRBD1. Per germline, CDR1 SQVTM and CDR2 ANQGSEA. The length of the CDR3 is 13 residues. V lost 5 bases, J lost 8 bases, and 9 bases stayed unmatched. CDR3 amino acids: CSVLYGQGTEAFF. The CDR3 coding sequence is TGCAGCGTTCTATATGGACAGGGGACGGAAGCTTTCTTT.

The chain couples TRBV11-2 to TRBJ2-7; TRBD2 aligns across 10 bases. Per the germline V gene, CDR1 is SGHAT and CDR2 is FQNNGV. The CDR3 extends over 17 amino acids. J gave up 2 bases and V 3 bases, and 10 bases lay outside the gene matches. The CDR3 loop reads CASSFTHLGTSAYEQYF. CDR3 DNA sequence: TGTGCCAGCAGCTTTACCCACTTAGGGACTAGCGCCTACGAGCAGTACTTC.

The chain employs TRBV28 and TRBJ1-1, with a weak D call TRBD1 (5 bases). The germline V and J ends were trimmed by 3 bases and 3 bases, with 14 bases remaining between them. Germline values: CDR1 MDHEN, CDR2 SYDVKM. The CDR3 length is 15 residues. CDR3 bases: TGTGCCAGCAGTTTGTACCTCGGGGGGTACACTGAAGCTTTCTTT. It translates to CASSLYLGGYTEAFF.

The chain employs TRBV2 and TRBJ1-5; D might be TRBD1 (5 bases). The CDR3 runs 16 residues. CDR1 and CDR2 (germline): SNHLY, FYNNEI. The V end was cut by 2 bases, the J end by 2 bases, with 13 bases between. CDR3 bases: TGTGCCAGCAGTGAACTTAGGGGCGTTGGCAATCAGCCCCAGCATTTT. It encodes CASSELRGVGNQPQHF.

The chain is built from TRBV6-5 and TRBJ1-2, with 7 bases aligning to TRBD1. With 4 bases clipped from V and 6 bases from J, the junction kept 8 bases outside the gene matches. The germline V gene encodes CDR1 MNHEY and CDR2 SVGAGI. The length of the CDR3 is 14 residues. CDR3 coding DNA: TGTGCCAGCAGTTCGCCGACAGGGACTGATGGCTACACCTTC. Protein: CASSSPTGTDGYTF.

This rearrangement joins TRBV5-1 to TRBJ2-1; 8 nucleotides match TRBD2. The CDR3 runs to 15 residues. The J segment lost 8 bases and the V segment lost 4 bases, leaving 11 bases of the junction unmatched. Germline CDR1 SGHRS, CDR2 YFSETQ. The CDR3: CASSPVAGGSHEQFF. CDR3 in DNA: TGCGCCAGCAGCCCCGTCGCGGGGGGTTCTCATGAGCAGTTCTTC.

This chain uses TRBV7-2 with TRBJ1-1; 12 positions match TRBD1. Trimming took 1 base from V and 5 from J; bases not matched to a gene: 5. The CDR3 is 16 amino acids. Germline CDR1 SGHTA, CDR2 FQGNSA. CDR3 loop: CASSLVGTGGETEAFF. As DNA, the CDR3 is TGTGCCAGCAGCTTAGTTGGGACAGGGGGCGAAACTGAAGCTTTCTTT.

The CDR3, as DNA: TGTGCCTGCCGAGAAGGGCAGGGGCCGCAGTATTTT. Its protein is CACREGQGPQYF. The chain combines TRBV25-1 with TRBJ2-3; a weak D match, TRBD1 (6 bases). V lost 11 bases and J lost 10, with 19 bases in between. The CDR3 runs 12 residues. Per the germline V gene, CDR1 is MGHDK and CDR2 is SYGVNS.

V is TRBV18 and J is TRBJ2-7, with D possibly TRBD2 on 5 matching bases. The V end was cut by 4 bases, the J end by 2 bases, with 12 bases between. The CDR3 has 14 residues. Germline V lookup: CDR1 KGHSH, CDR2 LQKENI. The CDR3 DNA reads TGTGCCAGCTCACGAACGGGATCCCCCTACGAGCAGTACTTC. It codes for CASSRTGSPYEQYF. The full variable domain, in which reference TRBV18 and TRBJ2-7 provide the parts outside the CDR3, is NAGVMQNPRHLVRRRGQEARLRCSPMKGHSHVYWYRQLPEEGLKFMVYLQKENIIDESGMPKERFSAEFPKEGPSILRIQQVVRGDSAAYFCASSRTGSPYEQYFGPGTRLTVT.

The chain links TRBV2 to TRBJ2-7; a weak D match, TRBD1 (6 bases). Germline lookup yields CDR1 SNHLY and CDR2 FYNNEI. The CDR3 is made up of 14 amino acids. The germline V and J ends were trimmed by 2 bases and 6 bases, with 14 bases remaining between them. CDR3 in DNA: TGTGCCAGCAGTGAATGGGTTTCAGGGGCCGAGCAGTACTTC. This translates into CASSEWVSGAEQYF.

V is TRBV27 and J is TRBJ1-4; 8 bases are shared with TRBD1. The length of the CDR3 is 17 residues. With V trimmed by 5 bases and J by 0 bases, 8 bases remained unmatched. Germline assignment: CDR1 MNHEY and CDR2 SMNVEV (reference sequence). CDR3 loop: CASSQDRGSATNEKLFF. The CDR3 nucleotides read TGTGCCAGCAGTCAAGACAGGGGCTCTGCAACTAATGAAAAACTGTTTTTT. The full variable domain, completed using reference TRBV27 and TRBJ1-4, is EAQVTQNPRYLITVTGKKLTVTCSQNMNHEYMSWYRQDPGLGLRQIYYSMNVEVTDKGDVPEGYKVSRKEKRNFPLILESPSPNQTSLYFCASSQDRGSATNEKLFFGSGTQLSVL.